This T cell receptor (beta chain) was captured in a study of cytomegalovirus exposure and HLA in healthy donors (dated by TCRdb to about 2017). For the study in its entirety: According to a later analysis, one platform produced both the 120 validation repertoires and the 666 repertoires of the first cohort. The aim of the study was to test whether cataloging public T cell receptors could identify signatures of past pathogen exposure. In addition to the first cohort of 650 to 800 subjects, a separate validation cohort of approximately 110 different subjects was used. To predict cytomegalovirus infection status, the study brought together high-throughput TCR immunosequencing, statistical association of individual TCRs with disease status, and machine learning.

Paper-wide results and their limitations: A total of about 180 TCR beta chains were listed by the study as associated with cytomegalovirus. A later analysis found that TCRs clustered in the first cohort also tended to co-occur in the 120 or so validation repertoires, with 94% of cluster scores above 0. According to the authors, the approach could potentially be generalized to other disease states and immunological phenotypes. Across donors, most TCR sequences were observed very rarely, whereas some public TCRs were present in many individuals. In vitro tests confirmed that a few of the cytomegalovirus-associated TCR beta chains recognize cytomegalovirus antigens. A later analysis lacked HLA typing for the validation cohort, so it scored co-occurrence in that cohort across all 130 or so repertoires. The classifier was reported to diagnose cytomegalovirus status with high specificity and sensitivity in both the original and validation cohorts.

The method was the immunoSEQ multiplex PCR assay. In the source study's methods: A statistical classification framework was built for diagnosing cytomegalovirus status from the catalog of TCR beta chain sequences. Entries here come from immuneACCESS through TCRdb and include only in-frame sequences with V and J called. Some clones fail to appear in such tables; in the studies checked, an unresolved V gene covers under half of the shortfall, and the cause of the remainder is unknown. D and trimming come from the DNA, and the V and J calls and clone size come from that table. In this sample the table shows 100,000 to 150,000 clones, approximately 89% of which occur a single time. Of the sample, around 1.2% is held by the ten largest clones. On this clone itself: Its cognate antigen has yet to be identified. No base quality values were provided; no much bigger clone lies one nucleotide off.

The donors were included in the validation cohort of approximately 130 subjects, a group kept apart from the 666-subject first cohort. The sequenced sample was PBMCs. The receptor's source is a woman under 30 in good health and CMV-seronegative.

The DNA sequence is TGTGCCAGCAGCTTATACGGGGGAATGTTATCCTACGAGCAGTACTTC. This codes for CASSLYGGMLSYEQYF. The rearrangement combines TRBV11-2 with TRBJ2-7; TRBD2 is a possible D gene, resting on 6 matching bases. Cut back by 2 bases and 1 base, the V and J ends lie 15 bases apart. In the germline V gene, CDR1 corresponds to SGHAT and CDR2 to FQNNGV. The CDR3 runs 16 residues from the cysteine to the phenylalanine. Here the CDR3 DNA is all that survives: 48 bases in frame from base 1.